The clone carrying this T cell receptor beta chain was seen more than once but under ten times. Its antigen is still unknown. This entry belongs to a study of cytomegalovirus exposure and HLA in healthy donors. General study points: Specific recognition of CMV antigens was confirmed in vitro for a few chains (all CMV-associated). Cytomegalovirus association was listed for 164 TCR beta chains. Subsequent analysis of the 110 or so validation repertoires found a tendency for first-cohort TCR clusters to co-occur.

Clones were read by immunoSEQ multiplex PCR, and TCRdb kept only the in-frame ones, dropping some. Of over 150,000 clones in the sample, roughly 84% were seen once. The TCR sequence derives from a woman aged 25 to 45 in good health and CMV-seropositive. Sample: PBMCs.

The chain's CDR3 is CASSARQGADSGYTF. DNA of the CDR3: TGTGCCAGCAGCGCCAGACAGGGGGCGGACTCAGGCTACACCTTC. The chain joins TRBV7-6 to TRBJ1-2; 10 bases map to TRBD1. The CDR3 is made up of 15 amino acids. Germline V gene data show CDR1 as SGHVS and CDR2 as FNYEAQ. Trimming took 5 bases from V and 8 from J; bases not matched to a gene: 11.